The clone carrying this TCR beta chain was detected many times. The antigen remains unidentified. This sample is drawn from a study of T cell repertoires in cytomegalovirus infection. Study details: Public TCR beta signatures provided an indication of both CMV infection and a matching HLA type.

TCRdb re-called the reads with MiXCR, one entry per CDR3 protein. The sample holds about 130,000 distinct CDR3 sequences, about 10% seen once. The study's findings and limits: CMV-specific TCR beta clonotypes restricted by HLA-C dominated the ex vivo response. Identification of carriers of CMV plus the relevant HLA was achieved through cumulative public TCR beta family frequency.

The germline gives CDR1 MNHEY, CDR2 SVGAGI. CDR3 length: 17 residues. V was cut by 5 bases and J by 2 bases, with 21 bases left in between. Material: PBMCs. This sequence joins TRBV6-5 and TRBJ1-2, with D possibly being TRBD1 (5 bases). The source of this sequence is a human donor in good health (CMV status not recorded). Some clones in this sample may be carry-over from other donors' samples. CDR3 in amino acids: CASSLIGPGEGNYGYTF. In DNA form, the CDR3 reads TGTGCCAGCAGTCTCATAGGACCGGGGGAGGGGAACTATGGCTACACCTTC.